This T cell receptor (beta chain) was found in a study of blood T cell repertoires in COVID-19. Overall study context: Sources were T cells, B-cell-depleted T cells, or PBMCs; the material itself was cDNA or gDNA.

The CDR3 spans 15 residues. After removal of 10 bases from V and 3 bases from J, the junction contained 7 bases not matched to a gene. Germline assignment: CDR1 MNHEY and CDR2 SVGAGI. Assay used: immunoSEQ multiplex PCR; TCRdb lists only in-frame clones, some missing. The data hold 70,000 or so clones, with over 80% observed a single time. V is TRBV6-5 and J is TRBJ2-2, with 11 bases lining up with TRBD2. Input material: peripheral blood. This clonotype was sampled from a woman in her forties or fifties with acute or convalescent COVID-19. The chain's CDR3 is CATKTSGVDTGELFF. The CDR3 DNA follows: TGTGCCACCAAGACTAGCGGGGTCGACACCGGGGAGCTGTTTTTT.